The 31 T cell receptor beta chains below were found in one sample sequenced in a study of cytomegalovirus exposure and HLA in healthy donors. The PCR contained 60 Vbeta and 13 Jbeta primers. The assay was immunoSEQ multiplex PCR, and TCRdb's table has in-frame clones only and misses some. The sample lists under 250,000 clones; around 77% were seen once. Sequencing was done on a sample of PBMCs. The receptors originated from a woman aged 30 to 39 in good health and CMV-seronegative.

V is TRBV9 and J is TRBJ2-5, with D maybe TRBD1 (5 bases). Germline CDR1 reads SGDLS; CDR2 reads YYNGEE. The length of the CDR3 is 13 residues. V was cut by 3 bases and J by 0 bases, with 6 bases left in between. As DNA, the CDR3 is TGTGCCAGCAGCGCAGGGTACCAAGAGACCCAGTACTTC. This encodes CASSAGYQETQYF. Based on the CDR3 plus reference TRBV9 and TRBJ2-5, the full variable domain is DSGVTQTPKHLITATGQRVTLRCSPRSGDLSVYWYQQSLDQGLQFLIQYYNGEERAKGNILERFSAQQFPDLHSELNLSSLELGDSALYFCASSAGYQETQYFGPGTRLLVL.

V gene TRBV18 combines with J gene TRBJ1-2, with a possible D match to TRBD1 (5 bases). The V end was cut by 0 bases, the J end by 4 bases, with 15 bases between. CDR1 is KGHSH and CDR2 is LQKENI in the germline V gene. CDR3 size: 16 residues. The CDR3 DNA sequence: TGTGCCAGCTCACCACCGGGGCGCGAGTGGGGCTATGGCTACACCTTC. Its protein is CASSPPGREWGYGYTF.

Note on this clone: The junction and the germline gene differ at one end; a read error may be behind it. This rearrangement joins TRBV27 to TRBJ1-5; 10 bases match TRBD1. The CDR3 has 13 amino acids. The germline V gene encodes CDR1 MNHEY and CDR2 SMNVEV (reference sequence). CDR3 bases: TGTGCCAGCAGTGGGACAGGGGATCAGCCCCGGCATTTT. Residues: CASSGTGDQPRHF.

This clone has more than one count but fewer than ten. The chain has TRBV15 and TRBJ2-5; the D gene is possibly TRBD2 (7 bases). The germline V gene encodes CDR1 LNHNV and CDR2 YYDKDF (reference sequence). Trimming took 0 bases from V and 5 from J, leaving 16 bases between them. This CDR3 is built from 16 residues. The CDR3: CATSRDLARGRETQYF. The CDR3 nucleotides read TGTGCCACCAGCAGAGATTTGGCGCGGGGGCGTGAGACCCAGTACTTC.

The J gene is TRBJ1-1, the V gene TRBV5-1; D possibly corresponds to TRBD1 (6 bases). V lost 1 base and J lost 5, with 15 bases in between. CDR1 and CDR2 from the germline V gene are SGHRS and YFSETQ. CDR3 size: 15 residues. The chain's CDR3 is CASSLRTGPGTEAFF. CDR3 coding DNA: TGCGCCAGCAGCTTGAGAACAGGGCCAGGGACTGAAGCTTTCTTT.

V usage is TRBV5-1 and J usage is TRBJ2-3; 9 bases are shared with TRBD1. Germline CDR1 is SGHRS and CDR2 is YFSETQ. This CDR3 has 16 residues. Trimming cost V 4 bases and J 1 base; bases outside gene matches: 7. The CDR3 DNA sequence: TGCGCCAGCAGCACCAAGACAGGGGGTGGCACAGATACGCAGTATTTT. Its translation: CASSTKTGGGTDTQYF.

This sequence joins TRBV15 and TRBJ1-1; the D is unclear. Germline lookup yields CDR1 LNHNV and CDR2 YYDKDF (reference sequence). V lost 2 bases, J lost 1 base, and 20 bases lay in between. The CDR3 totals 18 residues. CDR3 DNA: TGTGCCACCAGCAGATTCGGAGCCCCCGAGAAGCAGAACACTGAAGCTTTCTTT. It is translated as CATSRFGAPEKQNTEAFF.

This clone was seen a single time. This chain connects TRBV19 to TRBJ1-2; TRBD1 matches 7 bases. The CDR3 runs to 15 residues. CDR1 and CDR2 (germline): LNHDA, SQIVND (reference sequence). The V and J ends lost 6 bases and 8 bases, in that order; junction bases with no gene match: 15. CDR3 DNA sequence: TGTGCCAGTAGCCCGCGATTACAGGGGATCTACGGCTACACCTTC. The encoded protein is CASSPRLQGIYGYTF.

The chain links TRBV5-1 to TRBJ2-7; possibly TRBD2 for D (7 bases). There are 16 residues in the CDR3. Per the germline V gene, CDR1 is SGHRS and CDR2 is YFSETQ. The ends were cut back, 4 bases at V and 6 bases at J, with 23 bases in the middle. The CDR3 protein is CASSGGEGVPGSEQYF. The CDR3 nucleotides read TGCGCCAGCAGCGGGGGGGAGGGGGTCCCTGGATCCGAGCAGTACTTC.

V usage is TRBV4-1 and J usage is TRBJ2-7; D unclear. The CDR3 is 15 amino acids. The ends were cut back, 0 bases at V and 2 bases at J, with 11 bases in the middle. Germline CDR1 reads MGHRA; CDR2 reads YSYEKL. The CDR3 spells CASSQERVGPYEQYF. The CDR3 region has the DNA TGCGCCAGCAGCCAAGAACGGGTCGGTCCCTACGAGCAGTACTTC.

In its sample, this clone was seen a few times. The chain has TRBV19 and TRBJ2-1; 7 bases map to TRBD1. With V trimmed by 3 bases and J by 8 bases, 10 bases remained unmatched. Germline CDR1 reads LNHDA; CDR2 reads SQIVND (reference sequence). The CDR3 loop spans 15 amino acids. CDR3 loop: CASSIPTGIIDEQFF. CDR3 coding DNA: TGTGCCAGTAGTATCCCGACAGGGATAATCGATGAGCAGTTCTTC. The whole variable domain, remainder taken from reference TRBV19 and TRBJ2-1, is DGGITQSPKYLFRKEGQNVTLSCEQNLNHDAMYWYRQDPGQGLRLIYYSQIVNDFQKGDIAEGYSVSREKKESFPLTVTSAQKNPTAFYLCASSIPTGIIDEQFFGPGTRLTVL.

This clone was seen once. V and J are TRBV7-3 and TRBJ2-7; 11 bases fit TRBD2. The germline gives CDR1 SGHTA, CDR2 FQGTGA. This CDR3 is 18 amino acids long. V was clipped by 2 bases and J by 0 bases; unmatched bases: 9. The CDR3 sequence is CASSLQALAGGSSYEQYF. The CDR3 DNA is TGTGCCAGCAGCTTACAGGCCCTAGCGGGGGGTAGCTCCTACGAGCAGTACTTC.

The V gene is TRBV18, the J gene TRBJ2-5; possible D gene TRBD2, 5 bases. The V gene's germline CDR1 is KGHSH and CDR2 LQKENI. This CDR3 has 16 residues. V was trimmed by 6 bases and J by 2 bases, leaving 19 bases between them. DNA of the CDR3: TGTGCCAGCTCCACCGCGGGCAATTTCGGACAAGAGACCCAGTACTTC. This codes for CASSTAGNFGQETQYF.

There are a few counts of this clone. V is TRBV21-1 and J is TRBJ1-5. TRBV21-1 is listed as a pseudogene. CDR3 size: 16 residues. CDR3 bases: TGTGCCAGCAGCAAAAAGCGGGCAGGGAGGAATCAGCCCCAGCATTTT. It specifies CASSKKRAGRNQPQHF.

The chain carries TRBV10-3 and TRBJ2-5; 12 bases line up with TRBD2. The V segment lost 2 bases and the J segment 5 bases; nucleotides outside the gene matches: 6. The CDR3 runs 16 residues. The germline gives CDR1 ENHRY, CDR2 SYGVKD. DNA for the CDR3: TGTGCCATCAGTGAGGGGCTAGCGGGGGGGCTTGAGACCCAGTACTTC. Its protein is CAISEGLAGGLETQYF.

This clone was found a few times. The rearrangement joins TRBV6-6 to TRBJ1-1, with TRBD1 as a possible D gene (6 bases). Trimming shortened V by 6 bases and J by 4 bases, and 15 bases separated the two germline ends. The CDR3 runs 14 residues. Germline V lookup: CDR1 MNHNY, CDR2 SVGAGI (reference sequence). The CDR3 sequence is CASRQQGVATEAFF. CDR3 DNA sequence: TGTGCCAGCAGACAACAGGGTGTCGCCACTGAAGCTTTCTTT.

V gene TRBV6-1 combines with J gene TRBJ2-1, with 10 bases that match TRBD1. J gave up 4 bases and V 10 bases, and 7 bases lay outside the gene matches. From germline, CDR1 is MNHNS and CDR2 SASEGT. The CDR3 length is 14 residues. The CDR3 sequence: CATTGQGLYNEQFF. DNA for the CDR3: TGTGCCACCACGGGACAGGGGCTATACAATGAGCAGTTCTTC.

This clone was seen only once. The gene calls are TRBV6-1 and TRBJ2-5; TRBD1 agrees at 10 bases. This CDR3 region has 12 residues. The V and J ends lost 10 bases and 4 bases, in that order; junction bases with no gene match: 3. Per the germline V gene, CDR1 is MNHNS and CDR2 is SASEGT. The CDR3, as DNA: TGTGCCACGACAGGGGGCGCAGAGACCCAGTACTTC. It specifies CATTGGAETQYF.

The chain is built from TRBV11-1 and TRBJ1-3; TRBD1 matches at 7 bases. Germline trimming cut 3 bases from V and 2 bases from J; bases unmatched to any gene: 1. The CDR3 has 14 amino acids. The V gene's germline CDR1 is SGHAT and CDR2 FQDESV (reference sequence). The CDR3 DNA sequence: TGTGCCAGCAGCTTCGACAGGGCTGGAAACACCATATATTTT. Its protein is CASSFDRAGNTIYF.

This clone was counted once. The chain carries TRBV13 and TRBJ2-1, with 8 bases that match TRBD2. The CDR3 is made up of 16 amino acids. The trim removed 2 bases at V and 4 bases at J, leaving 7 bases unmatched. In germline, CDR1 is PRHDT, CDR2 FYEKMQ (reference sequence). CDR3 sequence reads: CASSLSLSGMYNEQFF. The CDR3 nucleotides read TGTGCCAGCAGCTTATCCCTTAGCGGGATGTACAATGAGCAGTTCTTC.

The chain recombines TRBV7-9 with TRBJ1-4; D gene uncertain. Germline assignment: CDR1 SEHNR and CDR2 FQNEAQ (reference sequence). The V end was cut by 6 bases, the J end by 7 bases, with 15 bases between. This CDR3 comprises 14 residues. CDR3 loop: CASSSGSYGEKLFF. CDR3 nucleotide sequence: TGTGCCAGCAGTTCAGGAAGTTACGGTGAAAAACTGTTTTTT.

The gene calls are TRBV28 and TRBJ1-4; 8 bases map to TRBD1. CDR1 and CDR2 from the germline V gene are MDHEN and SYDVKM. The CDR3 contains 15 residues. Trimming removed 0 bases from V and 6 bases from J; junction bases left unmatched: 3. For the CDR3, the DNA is TGTGCCAGCAGTTTATGGGAGACAGGGGATGAAAAACTGTTTTTT. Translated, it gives CASSLWETGDEKLFF.

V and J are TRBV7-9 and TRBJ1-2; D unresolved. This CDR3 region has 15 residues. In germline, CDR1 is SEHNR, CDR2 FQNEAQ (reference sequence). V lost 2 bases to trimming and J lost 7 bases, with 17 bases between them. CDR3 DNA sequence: TGTGCCAGCAGCTTAAATGTAGTTCGACTTCTTGGCTACACCTTC. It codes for CASSLNVVRLLGYTF.

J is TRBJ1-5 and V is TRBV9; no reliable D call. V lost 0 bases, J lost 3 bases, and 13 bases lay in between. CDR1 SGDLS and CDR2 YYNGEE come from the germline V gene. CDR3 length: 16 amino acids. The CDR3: CASSVGPGNFNQPQHF. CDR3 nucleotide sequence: TGTGCCAGCAGCGTAGGTCCCGGGAACTTCAATCAGCCCCAGCATTTT.

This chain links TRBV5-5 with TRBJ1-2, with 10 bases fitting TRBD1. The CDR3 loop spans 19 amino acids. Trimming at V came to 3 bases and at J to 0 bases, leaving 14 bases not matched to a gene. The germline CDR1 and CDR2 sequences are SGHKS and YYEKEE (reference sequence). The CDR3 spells CASSYMGRDRGMANYGYTF. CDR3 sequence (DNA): TGTGCCAGCAGCTATATGGGGAGGGACAGGGGAATGGCTAACTATGGCTACACCTTC.

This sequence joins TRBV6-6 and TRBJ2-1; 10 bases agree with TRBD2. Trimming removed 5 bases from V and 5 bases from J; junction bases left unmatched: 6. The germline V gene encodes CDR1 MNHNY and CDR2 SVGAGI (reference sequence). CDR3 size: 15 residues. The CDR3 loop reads CASSVPGLANNEQFF. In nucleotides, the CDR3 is TGTGCCAGCAGTGTACCGGGACTAGCGAACAATGAGCAGTTCTTC.

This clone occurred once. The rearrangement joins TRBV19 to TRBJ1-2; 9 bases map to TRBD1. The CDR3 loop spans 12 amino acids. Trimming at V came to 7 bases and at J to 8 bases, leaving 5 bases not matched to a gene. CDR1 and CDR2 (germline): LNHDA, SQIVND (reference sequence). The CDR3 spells CASTPTGGGYTF. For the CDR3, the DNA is TGTGCCAGTACCCCGACAGGGGGGGGCTACACCTTC.

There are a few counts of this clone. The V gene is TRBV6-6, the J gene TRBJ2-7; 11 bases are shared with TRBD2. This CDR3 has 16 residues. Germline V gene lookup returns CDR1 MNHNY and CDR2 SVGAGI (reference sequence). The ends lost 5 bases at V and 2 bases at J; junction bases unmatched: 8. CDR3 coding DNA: TGTGCCAGCAGTAAGCTTACTAGCGGGAGAACCTACGAGCAGTACTTC. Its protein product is CASSKLTSGRTYEQYF.

CDR3 sequence (DNA): TGTGCCAGCAGCTTGGGGCGGGAGGTCGTAGATACGCAGTATTTT. The encoded protein is CASSLGREVVDTQYF. The chain is built from TRBV7-6 and TRBJ2-3; 8 bases are shared with TRBD2. The CDR3 contains 15 residues. CDR1 and CDR2 from the germline V gene are SGHVS and FNYEAQ. V trimming: 3 bases; J trimming: 5 bases; junction bases outside the gene matches: 7. The variable domain in full, with the rest retrieved from reference TRBV7-6 and TRBJ2-3, is GAGVSQSPRYKVTKRGQDVALRCDPISGHVSLYWYRQALGQGPEFLTYFNYEAQQDKSGLPNDRFSAERPEGSISTLTIQRTEQRDSAMYRCASSLGREVVDTQYFGPGTRLTVL.

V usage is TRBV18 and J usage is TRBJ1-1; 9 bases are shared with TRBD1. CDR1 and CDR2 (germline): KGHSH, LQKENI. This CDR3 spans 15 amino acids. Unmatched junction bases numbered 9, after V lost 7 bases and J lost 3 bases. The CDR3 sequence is CASYRQGVEDTEAFF. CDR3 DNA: TGTGCCAGCTACAGACAGGGGGTCGAGGACACTGAAGCTTTCTTT.

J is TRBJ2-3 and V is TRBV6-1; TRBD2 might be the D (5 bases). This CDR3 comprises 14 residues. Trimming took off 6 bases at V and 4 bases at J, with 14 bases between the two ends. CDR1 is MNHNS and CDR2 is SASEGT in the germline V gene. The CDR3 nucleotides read TGTGCCAGCAGGATGAGGGCCCCCCCAGATACGCAGTATTTT. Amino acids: CASRMRAPPDTQYF.